One and the same sample provided the 24 T cell receptor beta chains below, sequenced in a study of response to subunit inactivated influenza vaccine. One entry per CDR3 protein results from TCRdb running MiXCR on the RT-PCR reads. The table includes roughly 460,000 distinct CDR3 sequences, approximately 10% detected once. The sequencing used PBMCs from blood, collected 45 days after vaccination. These receptors all stem from a man in his fifties or sixties who received an inactivated influenza vaccine.

This clonotype was seen a few times. The chain uses TRBV11-2 and TRBJ2-7, with 7 nucleotides matching TRBD1. Unmatched junction bases numbered 7, after V lost 5 bases and J lost 3 bases. Germline lookup yields CDR1 SGHAT and CDR2 FQNNGV. This CDR3 region has 14 residues. The DNA of the CDR3 is TGTGCCAGCAGCCCGAACAGGGGATTCTACGAGCAGTACTTC. This sequence encodes CASSPNRGFYEQYF.

The chain recombines TRBV6-5 with TRBJ2-5; 11 nucleotides align to TRBD2. V shed 0 bases, J shed 2 bases, and the junction held 2 bases outside the gene matches. CDR3 size: 16 residues. CDR1 is MNHEY and CDR2 is SVGAGI in the germline V gene. The CDR3 region has the DNA TGTGCCAGCAGTTACTCCGGGACTAGCGGACAAGAGACCCAGTACTTC. As protein: CASSYSGTSGQETQYF.

The J gene is TRBJ2-1, the V gene TRBV5-3; no clear D gene. TRBV5-3 is given ORF status, its function remaining uncertain. The germline V and J ends were trimmed by 4 bases and 6 bases, with 14 bases remaining between them. The CDR3 is 14 residues long. The chain's CDR3 is CARSTYRLSNEQFF. The CDR3 coding sequence is TGTGCCAGAAGCACGTACCGCCTCTCCAATGAGCAGTTCTTC.

The rearrangement links TRBV7-8 to TRBJ2-1, with TRBD2 matching 13 bases. The germline CDR1 and CDR2 sequences are SGHVS and FQNEAQ. V dropped 5 bases and J dropped 5; count of bases not matched to a gene: 3. There are 15 residues in the CDR3. The CDR3 loop is CASSHGTSGNNEQFF. CDR3 nucleotides: TGTGCCAGCAGCCACGGGACTAGCGGGAACAATGAGCAGTTCTTC.

The chain uses TRBV7-9 and TRBJ2-5, with 8 bases matching TRBD2. The CDR3 length is 15 residues. Germline V CDR1 and CDR2: SEHNR, FQNEAQ (reference sequence). V lost 5 bases, J lost 5 bases, and 10 bases stayed unmatched. CDR3 sequence: CASSPQTSERETQYF. As DNA, the CDR3 is TGTGCCAGCAGCCCCCAGACTAGCGAGAGGGAGACCCAGTACTTC.

This clonotype was counted ten times or more. CDR3 DNA: TGTGCCAGCAGCCAAGGGGGGATTAATAATGAAAAACTGTTTTTT. Amino acid sequence: CASSQGGINNEKLFF. V usage is TRBV4-2 and J usage is TRBJ1-4; tentative D call: TRBD1 (5 bases). Germline V gives CDR1 LGHNA, CDR2 YNFKEQ. There are 15 residues in the CDR3. V gave up 1 base and J gave up 4 bases, with 10 bases separating them.

This clonotype turned up a few times. The CDR3 is CASSLGVDSPAYF. CDR3 nucleotides: TGTGCCAGCAGCTTAGGGGTAGACTCACCGGCGTACTTC. This chain uses TRBV7-6 with TRBJ2-7, with unresolved D. The CDR3 runs 13 residues. V shed 1 base and J shed 12 bases, with 16 bases lying between them. Germline values: CDR1 SGHVS, CDR2 FNYEAQ.

This clonotype was seen at least ten times. This chain's CDR3 is CASSMGQGPDTQYF. Written as DNA, the CDR3 is TGCGCCAGCAGCATGGGACAGGGTCCAGATACGCAGTATTTT. This sequence joins TRBV5-1 and TRBJ2-3; TRBD1 matches 9 bases. CDR3 length: 14 amino acids. Trimming cost V 4 bases and J 4 bases; bases outside gene matches: 4. CDR1 SGHRS and CDR2 YFSETQ come from the germline V gene.

At least ten counts were recorded for this clonotype. The J gene is TRBJ2-3, the V gene TRBV24-1; no clear D. Trimming cost V 5 bases and J 0 bases, with 11 bases left between them. This CDR3 region has 15 residues. The germline gives CDR1 KGHDR, CDR2 SFDVKD. The DNA for the CDR3 is TGTGCCACCAGTGGCGCGGCCGAAAGCACAGATACGCAGTATTTT. Encoded protein: CATSGAAESTDTQYF.

The CDR3 is CSATPGGAGSEAFF. The DNA for the CDR3 is TGCAGTGCTACCCCTGGAGGAGCGGGTTCTGAAGCTTTCTTT. The chain links TRBV20-1 to TRBJ1-1; D ambiguous. This CDR3 comprises 14 residues. CDR1 is DFQATT, CDR2 SNEGSKA, per germline (reference sequence). V gave up 4 bases and J gave up 6 bases, with 18 bases separating them.

This clonotype was observed a few times. V usage is TRBV10-3 and J usage is TRBJ2-7; 11 bases agree with TRBD2. CDR1 and CDR2 (germline): ENHRY, SYGVKD. The V gene end was trimmed by 5 bases and the J gene end by 4 bases; junction bases not matched to a gene: 4. There are 14 residues in the CDR3. The CDR3 DNA reads as TGTGCCATCAGTCCAACTAGCGGGAGATACGAGCAGTACTTC. It is translated as CAISPTSGRYEQYF.

This clonotype showed up just a few times. The V and J genes are TRBV4-1 and TRBJ2-3; no clear D. There are 17 residues in the CDR3. Looked up from germline, CDR1 is MGHRA and CDR2 is YSYEKL. V was cut by 2 bases and J by 0 bases, with 15 bases left in between. The CDR3 loop reads CASSQLTSADSTDTQYF. The CDR3 DNA sequence: TGCGCCAGCAGCCAACTCACCTCGGCGGATAGCACAGATACGCAGTATTTT.

The chain links TRBV12-3 or TRBV12-4 to TRBJ2-3; D might be TRBD1 (5 bases). V lost 7 bases and J 2 bases, leaving 13 bases between the germline ends. The CDR3 length is 14 residues. In nucleotides, the CDR3 is TGTGCCAGCACCCTCACAGGAATCACAGATACGCAGTATTTT. This sequence encodes CASTLTGITDTQYF.

The chain combines TRBV11-2 with TRBJ2-7; D is tentatively TRBD1 or TRBD2 (7 bases each). Trimming removed 11 bases at V and 3 bases at J, with 14 bases between. The CDR3 contains 12 residues. Germline values: CDR1 SGHAT, CDR2 FQNNGV. The CDR3 nucleotides read TGTGCCGGGGGGGACAGTAACTACGAGCAGTACTTC. Encoded protein: CAGGDSNYEQYF. The full variable domain, its missing parts supplied by reference TRBV11-2 and TRBJ2-7, is EAGVAQSPRYKIIEKRQSVAFWCNPISGHATLYWYQQILGQGPKLLIQFQNNGVVDDSQLPKDRFSAERLKGVDSTLKIQPAKLEDSAVYLCAGGDSNYEQYFGPGTRLTVT.

This clonotype was detected only a few times. The rearrangement links TRBV4-2 to TRBJ2-7; D is possibly TRBD1 or TRBD2 (6 bases each). V was shortened by 5 bases and J by 5 bases, with 25 bases between the two germline ends. The CDR3 spans 17 residues. CDR1 and CDR2 (germline): LGHNA, YNFKEQ. The CDR3 region has the DNA TGTGCCAGCAGCGGGGGGCGGGCGGCCCTTAAGGTGAACGAGCAGTACTTC. Amino acids: CASSGGRAALKVNEQYF.

This clonotype was seen more than once but under ten times. The gene calls are TRBV10-3 and TRBJ1-2; TRBD1 aligns across 8 bases. CDR1 is ENHRY, CDR2 SYGVKD, per germline. V gave up 4 bases and J gave up 2 bases; unmatched junction bases: 6. The CDR3 contains 15 residues. CDR3: CAISATGTGNYGYTF. The CDR3 region has the DNA TGTGCCATCAGTGCCACCGGGACAGGAAACTATGGCTACACCTTC.

This clonotype occurred many times. This chain connects TRBV11-2 to TRBJ2-7, with unresolved D. The CDR3 runs 14 residues. Trimming took off 1 base at V and 2 bases at J, with 9 bases between the two ends. From germline, CDR1 is SGHAT and CDR2 FQNNGV. This CDR3 is CASSLVDGTYEQYF. The DNA of the CDR3 is TGTGCCAGCAGCTTAGTGGACGGAACCTACGAGCAGTACTTC. Supplemented by reference TRBV11-2 and TRBJ2-7, the full variable domain reads EAGVAQSPRYKIIEKRQSVAFWCNPISGHATLYWYQQILGQGPKLLIQFQNNGVVDDSQLPKDRFSAERLKGVDSTLKIQPAKLEDSAVYLCASSLVDGTYEQYFGPGTRLTVT.

This clonotype was found once. The rearrangement uses TRBV7-8 and TRBJ2-6; D is unclear. The CDR3 length is 16 residues. V was pared by 0 bases and J by 2 bases, with 8 bases between. The germline V gene encodes CDR1 SGHVS and CDR2 FQNEAQ. The CDR3 reads CASSLARIAGANVLTF. The CDR3, as DNA: TGTGCCAGCAGCTTAGCGCGGATAGCTGGGGCCAACGTCCTGACTTTC.

V is TRBV27 and J is TRBJ1-5; TRBD1 aligns across 8 bases. Unmatched junction bases numbered 5, after V lost 5 bases and J lost 5 bases. CDR1 MNHEY and CDR2 SMNVEV come from the germline V gene (reference sequence). The CDR3 length is 14 residues. Written as DNA, the CDR3 is TGTGCCAGCAGTATCCGACAGGGGTATCAGCCCCAGCATTTT. Translation: CASSIRQGYQPQHF.

There are many counts of this clonotype. The chain recombines TRBV29-1 with TRBJ2-5; possibly TRBD2 for D (6 bases). The CDR3 has 13 residues. CDR1 and CDR2 from the germline V gene are SQVTM and ANQGSEA. Trimming cost V 5 bases and J 5 bases, with 15 bases left between them. CDR3: CSVRGQGGETQYF. CDR3 DNA sequence: TGCAGCGTTCGTGGGCAGGGAGGCGAGACCCAGTACTTC.

This chain joins TRBV28 and TRBJ1-5; D possibly corresponds to TRBD1 (5 bases). This CDR3 is built from 17 residues. V was trimmed by 6 bases and J by 7 bases, leaving 25 bases between them. Germline V CDR1 and CDR2: MDHEN, SYDVKM. The CDR3 region has the DNA TGTGCCAGCAGAGAGAGACCGATGACAGTCCCGGCACAGCCCCAGCATTTT. Translated: CASRERPMTVPAQPQHF. The full variable domain, its missing parts supplied by reference TRBV28 and TRBJ1-5, is DVKVTQSSRYLVKRTGEKVFLECVQDMDHENMFWYRQDPGLGLRLIYFSYDVKMKEKGDIPEGYSVSREKKERFSLILESASTNQTSMYLCASRERPMTVPAQPQHFGDGTRLSIL.

The table lists this clonotype with a few counts. The chain recombines TRBV7-2 with TRBJ1-6; D is uncertain. V gave up 0 bases and J gave up 9 bases, with 12 bases separating them. The V gene's germline CDR1 is SGHTA and CDR2 FQGNSA. The CDR3 extends over 15 amino acids. The CDR3, as DNA: TGTGCCAGCAGCTTAGCGTCGGTAGAGAGTTCACCCCTCCACTTT. This encodes CASSLASVESSPLHF.

This clonotype was seen only a few times. J is TRBJ2-1 and V is TRBV6-1; D is ambiguous. V lost 4 bases, J lost 8 bases, and 12 bases lay in between. The CDR3 contains 13 residues. Looked up from germline, CDR1 is MNHNS and CDR2 is SASEGT. The CDR3 spells CASSAIVRDEQFF. The CDR3 nucleotides are TGTGCCAGCAGTGCGATCGTACGGGATGAGCAGTTCTTC.

This clonotype was recorded a few times. The V and J genes are TRBV9 and TRBJ2-5, with D possibly matching TRBD1 (5 bases). The CDR3 extends over 16 amino acids. V was shortened by 3 bases and J by 5 bases, with 20 bases between the two germline ends. Germline V gene sequence: CDR1 SGDLS, CDR2 YYNGEE. For the CDR3, the DNA is TGTGCCAGCAGCGCCGAGTTGGGGCAGGGTGGGGAGACCCAGTACTTC. Translating it yields CASSAELGQGGETQYF.